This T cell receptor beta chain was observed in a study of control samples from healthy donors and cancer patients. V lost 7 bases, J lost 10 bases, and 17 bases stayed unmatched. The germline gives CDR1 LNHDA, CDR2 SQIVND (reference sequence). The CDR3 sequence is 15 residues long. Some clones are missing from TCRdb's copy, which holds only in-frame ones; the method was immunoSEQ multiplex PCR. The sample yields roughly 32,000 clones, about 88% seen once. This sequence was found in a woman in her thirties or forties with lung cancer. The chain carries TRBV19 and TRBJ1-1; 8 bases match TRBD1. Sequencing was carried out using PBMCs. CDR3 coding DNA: TGTGCCAGTAAGGGGGTGACAGGGGATACCTGGGGAGCTTTCTTT. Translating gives CASKGVTGDTWGAFF. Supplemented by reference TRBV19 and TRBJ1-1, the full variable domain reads DGGITQSPKYLFRKEGQNVTLSCEQNLNHDAMYWYRQDPGQGLRLIYYSQIVNDFQKGDIAEGYSVSREKKESFPLTVTSAQKNPTAFYLCASKGVTGDTWGAFFGQGTRLTVV.